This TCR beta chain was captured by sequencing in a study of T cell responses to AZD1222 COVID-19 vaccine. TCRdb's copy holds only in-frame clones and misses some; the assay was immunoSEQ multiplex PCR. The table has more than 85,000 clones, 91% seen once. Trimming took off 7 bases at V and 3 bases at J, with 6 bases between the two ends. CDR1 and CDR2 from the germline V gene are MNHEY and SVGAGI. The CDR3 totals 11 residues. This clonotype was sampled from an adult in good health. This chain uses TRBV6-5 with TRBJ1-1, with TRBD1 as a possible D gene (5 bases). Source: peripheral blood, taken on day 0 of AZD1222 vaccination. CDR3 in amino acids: CASTGDTEAFF. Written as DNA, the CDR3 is TGTGCCAGCACGGGGGACACTGAAGCTTTCTTT.